A single sample gave rise to the 13 T cell receptor beta chains below, sequenced in a study of cytomegalovirus exposure and HLA in healthy donors. PCR employed 60 Vbeta and 13 Jbeta primers. Assay used: immunoSEQ multiplex PCR; TCRdb lists only in-frame clones, some missing. The data hold about 150,000 clones, with 64% observed a single time. The sample consisted of PBMCs. The receptor set was obtained from a woman in her thirties in good health and CMV-seropositive.

The rearrangement links TRBV6-5 to TRBJ1-1, with 10 bases identical to TRBD1. Unmatched junction bases numbered 6, after V lost 7 bases and J lost 4 bases. This CDR3 has 14 amino acids. Per germline, CDR1 MNHEY and CDR2 SVGAGI. CDR3 DNA: TGTGCCAGCACGGGACAGGGGACGGTCACTGAAGCTTTCTTT. Translated: CASTGQGTVTEAFF.

The chain uses TRBV20-1 and TRBJ1-1, with D perhaps TRBD1 (6 bases). Trimming stripped 6 bases from V and 12 bases from J, with 17 bases between. CDR3 length: 11 amino acids. Per the germline V gene, CDR1 is DFQATT and CDR2 is SNEGSKA (reference sequence). The DNA for the CDR3 is TGCAGTGCGCTAAACAGGGAATCGACTTTCTTT. It encodes CSALNRESTFF.

The J gene is TRBJ1-1, the V gene TRBV11-2, with TRBD1 matching over 9 bases. This CDR3 spans 14 amino acids. Germline V gene sequence: CDR1 SGHAT, CDR2 FQNNGV. Trimming removed 5 bases from V and 6 bases from J; junction bases left unmatched: 7. The CDR3 DNA is TGTGCCAGCAGCATGTACAGGGGGCCTTCTGAAGCTTTCTTT. Its protein product is CASSMYRGPSEAFF.

V is TRBV2 and J is TRBJ1-2; 7 bases are a match to TRBD1. Trimming took 6 bases from V and 3 from J; bases not matched to a gene: 4. Germline CDR1 SNHLY, CDR2 FYNNEI. This CDR3 comprises 13 residues. In nucleotides, the CDR3 is TGTGCCAGCAGCCTCGGGACAGACTATGGCTACACCTTC. This encodes CASSLGTDYGYTF.

The rearrangement uses TRBV6-5 and TRBJ2-2; possible D gene TRBD1, 5 bases. Per germline, CDR1 MNHEY and CDR2 SVGAGI. This CDR3 comprises 16 residues. V lost 2 bases and J 7 bases, leaving 17 bases between the germline ends. The CDR3 is CASSYVPLRGGGELFF. CDR3 nucleotides: TGTGCCAGCAGTTACGTCCCTTTAAGGGGCGGCGGGGAGCTGTTTTTT.

The chain is built from TRBV2 and TRBJ1-5, with D perhaps matching TRBD1 (5 bases). This CDR3 is 15 amino acids long. V lost 1 base and J 6 bases, leaving 13 bases between the germline ends. Germline CDR1 and CDR2: SNHLY and FYNNEI. The CDR3 spells CASSEEAGPGQPQHF. The CDR3, as DNA: TGTGCCAGCAGTGAAGAGGCAGGGCCAGGTCAGCCCCAGCATTTT. The entire variable domain, with the rest obtained from reference TRBV2 and TRBJ1-5, is as follows: EPEVTQTPSHQVTQMGQEVILRCVPISNHLYFYWYRQILGQKVEFLVSFYNNEISEKSEIFDDQFSVERPDGSNFTLKIRSTKLEDSAMYFCASSEEAGPGQPQHFGDGTRLSIL.

Only one count was recorded for this clone. The same CDR3 can be traced to other DNA sequences in this sample. J is TRBJ1-1 and V is TRBV7-3, with D possibly being TRBD1 (6 bases). The CDR3 loop spans 13 amino acids. V was clipped by 4 bases and J by 7 bases, with 13 bases between them. CDR1 is SGHTA and CDR2 is FQGTGA in the germline V gene. The CDR3 bases are TGTGCCAGCAGCTCTACGACAGGTAGTGAAGCTTTCTTT. Amino acid sequence: CASSSTTGSEAFF.

This clone was found a few times. The J gene is TRBJ2-7, the V gene TRBV6-1, with a tentative D call TRBD1 (6 bases). CDR1 is MNHNS and CDR2 is SASEGT in the germline V gene. Trimming shortened V by 7 bases and J by 0 bases, and 7 bases separated the two germline ends. The CDR3 has 12 residues. The DNA for the CDR3 is TGTGCCAGCAACAGGGTCTCCTACGAGCAGTACTTC. Translating it yields CASNRVSYEQYF.

The sample holds many counts of this clone. The sample contains more than one DNA sequence encoding this CDR3. This sequence joins TRBV5-6 and TRBJ1-1; D gene uncertain. V lost 1 base and J 6 bases, leaving 7 bases between the germline ends. CDR3 size: 12 residues. Per the germline V gene, CDR1 is SGHDT and CDR2 is YYEEEE. CDR3 in amino acids: CASSLSLSEAFF. The CDR3 DNA follows: TGTGCCAGCAGCTTGTCACTATCTGAAGCTTTCTTT.

The chain recombines TRBV25-1 with TRBJ1-2; TRBD1 aligns across 7 bases. Per germline, CDR1 MGHDK and CDR2 SYGVNS. The CDR3 is 13 amino acids. J lost 8 bases, V lost 4 bases, and 7 bases had no gene match. CDR3 DNA sequence: TGTGCCAGCAGTGCGAACCGGGACAGAGGCTACACCTTC. Translating gives CASSANRDRGYTF.

This clone was picked up one time. V and J are TRBV11-2 and TRBJ2-7; D is perhaps TRBD1 (5 bases). V dropped 5 bases and J dropped 0 bases, with 11 bases sitting between them. This CDR3 spans 14 amino acids. Germline-derived CDR1 and CDR2 are SGHAT and FQNNGV. Here the CDR3 DNA reads TGTGCCAGCAGCCTCACAGGTGTCTCCTACGAGCAGTACTTC. This encodes CASSLTGVSYEQYF. Drawing the rest from reference TRBV11-2 and TRBJ2-7, the complete variable domain is EAGVAQSPRYKIIEKRQSVAFWCNPISGHATLYWYQQILGQGPKLLIQFQNNGVVDDSQLPKDRFSAERLKGVDSTLKIQPAKLEDSAVYLCASSLTGVSYEQYFGPGTRLTVT.

The gene calls are TRBV18 and TRBJ1-1; D unresolved. Germline CDR1 is KGHSH and CDR2 is LQKENI. The CDR3 runs to 14 residues. V gave up 2 bases and J gave up 6 bases, with 13 bases separating them. Here the CDR3 DNA reads TGTGCCAGCTCACCAGGTTTCCCCTACTCTGAAGCTTTCTTT. It yields the protein CASSPGFPYSEAFF.

The rearrangement links TRBV7-9 to TRBJ1-2; 11 nucleotides agree with TRBD1. With V trimmed by 5 bases and J by 4 bases, 15 bases remained unmatched. This CDR3 region has 18 residues. Per the germline V gene, CDR1 is SEHNR and CDR2 is FQNEAQ (reference sequence). The CDR3 spells CASSDIGQGAARGYGYTF. CDR3 bases: TGTGCCAGCAGCGATATTGGACAGGGGGCGGCCCGGGGCTATGGCTACACCTTC.